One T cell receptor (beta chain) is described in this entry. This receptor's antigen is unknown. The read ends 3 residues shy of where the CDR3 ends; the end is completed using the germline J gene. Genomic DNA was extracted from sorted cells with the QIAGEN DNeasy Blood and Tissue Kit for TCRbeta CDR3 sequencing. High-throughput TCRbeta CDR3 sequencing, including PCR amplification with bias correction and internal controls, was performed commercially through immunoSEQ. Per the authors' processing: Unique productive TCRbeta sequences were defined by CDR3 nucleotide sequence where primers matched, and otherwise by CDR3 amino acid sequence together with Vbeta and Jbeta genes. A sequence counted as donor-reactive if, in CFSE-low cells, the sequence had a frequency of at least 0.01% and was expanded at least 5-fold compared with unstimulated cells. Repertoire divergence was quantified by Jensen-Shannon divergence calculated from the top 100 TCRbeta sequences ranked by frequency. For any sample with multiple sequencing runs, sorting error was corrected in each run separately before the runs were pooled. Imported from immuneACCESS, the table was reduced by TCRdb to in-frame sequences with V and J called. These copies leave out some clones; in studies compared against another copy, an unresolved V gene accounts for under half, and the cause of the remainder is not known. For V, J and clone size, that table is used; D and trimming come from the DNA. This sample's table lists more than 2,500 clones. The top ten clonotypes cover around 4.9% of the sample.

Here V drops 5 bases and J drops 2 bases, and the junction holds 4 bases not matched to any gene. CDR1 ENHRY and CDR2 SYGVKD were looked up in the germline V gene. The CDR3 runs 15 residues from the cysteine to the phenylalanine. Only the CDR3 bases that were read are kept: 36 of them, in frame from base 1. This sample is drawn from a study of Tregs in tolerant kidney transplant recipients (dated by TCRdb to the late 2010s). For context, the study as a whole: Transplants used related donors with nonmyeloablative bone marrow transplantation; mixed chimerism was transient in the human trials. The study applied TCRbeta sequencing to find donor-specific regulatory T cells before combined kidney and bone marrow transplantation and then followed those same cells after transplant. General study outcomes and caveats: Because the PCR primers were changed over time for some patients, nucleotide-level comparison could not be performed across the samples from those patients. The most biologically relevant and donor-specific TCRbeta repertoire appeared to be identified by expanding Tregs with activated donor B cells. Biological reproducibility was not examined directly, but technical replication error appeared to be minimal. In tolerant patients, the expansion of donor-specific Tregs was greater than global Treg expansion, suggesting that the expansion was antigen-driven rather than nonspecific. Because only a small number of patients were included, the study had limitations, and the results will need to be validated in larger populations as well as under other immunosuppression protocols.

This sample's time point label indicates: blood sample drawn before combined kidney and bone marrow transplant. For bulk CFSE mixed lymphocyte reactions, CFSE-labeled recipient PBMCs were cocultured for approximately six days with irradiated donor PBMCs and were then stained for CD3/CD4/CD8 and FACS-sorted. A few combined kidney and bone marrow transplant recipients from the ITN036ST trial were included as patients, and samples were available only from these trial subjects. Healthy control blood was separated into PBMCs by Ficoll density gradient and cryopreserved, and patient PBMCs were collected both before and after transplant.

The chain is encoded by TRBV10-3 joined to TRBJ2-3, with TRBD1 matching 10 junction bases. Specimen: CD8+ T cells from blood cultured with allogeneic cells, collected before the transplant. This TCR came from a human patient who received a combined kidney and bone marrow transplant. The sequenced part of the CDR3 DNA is TGTGCCATCAGTAACGACAGGGGGCCCACAGATACG. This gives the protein CAISNDRGPTDT. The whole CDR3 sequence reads CAISNDRGPTDTQYF.